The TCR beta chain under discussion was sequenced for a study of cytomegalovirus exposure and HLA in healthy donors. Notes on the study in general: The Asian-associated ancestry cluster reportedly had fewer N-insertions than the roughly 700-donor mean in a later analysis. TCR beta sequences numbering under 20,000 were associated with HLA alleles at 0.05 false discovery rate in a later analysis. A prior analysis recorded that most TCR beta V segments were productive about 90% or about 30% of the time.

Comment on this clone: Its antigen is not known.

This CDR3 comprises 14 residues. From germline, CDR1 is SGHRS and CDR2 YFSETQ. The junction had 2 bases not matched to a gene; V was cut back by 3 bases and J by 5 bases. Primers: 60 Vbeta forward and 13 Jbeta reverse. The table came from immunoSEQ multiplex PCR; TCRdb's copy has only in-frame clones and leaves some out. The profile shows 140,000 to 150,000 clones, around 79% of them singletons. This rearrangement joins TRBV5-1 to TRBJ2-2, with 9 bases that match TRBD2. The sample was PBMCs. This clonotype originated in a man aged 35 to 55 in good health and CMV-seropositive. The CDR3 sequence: CASSSLAGTGELFF. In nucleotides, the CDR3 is TGCGCCAGCAGCTCTCTAGCGGGAACCGGGGAGCTGTTTTTT.